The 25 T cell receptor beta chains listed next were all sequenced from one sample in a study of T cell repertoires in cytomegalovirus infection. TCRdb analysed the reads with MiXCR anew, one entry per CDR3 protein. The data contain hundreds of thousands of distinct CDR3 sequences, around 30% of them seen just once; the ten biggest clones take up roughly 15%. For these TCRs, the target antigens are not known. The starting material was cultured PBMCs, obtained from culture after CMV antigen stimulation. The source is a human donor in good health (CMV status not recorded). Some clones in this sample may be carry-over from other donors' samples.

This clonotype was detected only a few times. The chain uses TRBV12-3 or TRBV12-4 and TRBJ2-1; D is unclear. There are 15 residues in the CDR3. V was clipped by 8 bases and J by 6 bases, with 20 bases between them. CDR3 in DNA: TGTGCCAGCGTTCCCGTGTCCGGGTGGGGCAATGAGCAGTTCTTC. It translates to CASVPVSGWGNEQFF.

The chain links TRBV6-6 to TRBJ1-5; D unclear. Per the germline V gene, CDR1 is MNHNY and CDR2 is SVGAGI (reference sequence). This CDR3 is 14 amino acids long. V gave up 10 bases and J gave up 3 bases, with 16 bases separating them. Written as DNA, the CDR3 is TGTGCCACCCTGGGCCAGCAGTTCAATCAGCCCCAGCATTTT. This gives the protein CATLGQQFNQPQHF.

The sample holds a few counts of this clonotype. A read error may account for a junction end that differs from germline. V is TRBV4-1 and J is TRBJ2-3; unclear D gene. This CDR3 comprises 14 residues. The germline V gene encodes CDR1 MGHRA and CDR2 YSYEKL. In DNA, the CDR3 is TGTGCCAGCAGCCAAGAGTTCAGCACAGATACGCAGTATTTT. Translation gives CASSQEFSTDTQYF.

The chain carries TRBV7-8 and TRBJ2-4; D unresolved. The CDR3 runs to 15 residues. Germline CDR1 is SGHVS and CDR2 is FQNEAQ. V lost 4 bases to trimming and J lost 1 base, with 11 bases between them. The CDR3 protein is CASSSSLGAKNIQYF. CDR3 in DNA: TGTGCCAGCAGCTCCTCTCTTGGGGCCAAAAACATTCAGTACTTC.

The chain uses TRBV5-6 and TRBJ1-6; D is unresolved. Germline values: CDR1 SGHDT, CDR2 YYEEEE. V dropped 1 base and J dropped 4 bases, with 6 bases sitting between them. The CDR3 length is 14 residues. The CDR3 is CASSLPEYNSPLHF. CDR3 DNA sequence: TGTGCCAGCAGCTTGCCTGAATATAATTCACCCCTCCACTTT.

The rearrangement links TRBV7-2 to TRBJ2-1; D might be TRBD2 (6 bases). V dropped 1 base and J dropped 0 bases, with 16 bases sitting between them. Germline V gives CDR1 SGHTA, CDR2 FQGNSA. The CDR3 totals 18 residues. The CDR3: CASSLESAGRDSYNEQFF. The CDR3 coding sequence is TGTGCCAGCAGCTTAGAGTCCGCGGGACGAGACTCCTACAATGAGCAGTTCTTC.

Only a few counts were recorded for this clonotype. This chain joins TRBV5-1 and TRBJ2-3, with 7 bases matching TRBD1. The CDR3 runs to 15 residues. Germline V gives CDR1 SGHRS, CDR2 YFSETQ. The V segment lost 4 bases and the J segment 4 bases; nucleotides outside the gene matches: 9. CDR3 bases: TGCGCCAGCAGCGCCGGGACAGCGATAGCAGATACGCAGTATTTT. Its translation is CASSAGTAIADTQYF.

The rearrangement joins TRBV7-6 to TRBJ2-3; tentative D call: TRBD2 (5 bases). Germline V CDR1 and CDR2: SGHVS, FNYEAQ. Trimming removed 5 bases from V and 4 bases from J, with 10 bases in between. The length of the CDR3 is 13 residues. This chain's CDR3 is CASSRSSPDTQYF. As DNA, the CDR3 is TGTGCCAGCAGCAGATCTAGCCCAGATACGCAGTATTTT.

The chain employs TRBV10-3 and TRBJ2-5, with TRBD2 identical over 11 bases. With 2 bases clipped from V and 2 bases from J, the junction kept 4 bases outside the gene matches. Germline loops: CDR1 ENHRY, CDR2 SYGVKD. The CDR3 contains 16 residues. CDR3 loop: CAISEGTSGSQETQYF. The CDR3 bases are TGTGCCATCAGTGAGGGGACTAGCGGATCTCAAGAGACCCAGTACTTC.

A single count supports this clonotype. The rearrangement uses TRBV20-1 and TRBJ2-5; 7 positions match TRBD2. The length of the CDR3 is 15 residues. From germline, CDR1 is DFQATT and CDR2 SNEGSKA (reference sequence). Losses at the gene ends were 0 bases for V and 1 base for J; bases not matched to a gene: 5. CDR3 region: CSARDLPSGQETQYF. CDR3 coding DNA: TGCAGTGCTAGAGATCTCCCTAGCGGCCAAGAGACCCAGTACTTC.

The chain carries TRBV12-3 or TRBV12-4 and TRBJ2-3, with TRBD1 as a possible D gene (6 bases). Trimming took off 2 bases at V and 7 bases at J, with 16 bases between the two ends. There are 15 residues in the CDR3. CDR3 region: CASSLPARGSNTQYF. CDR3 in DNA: TGTGCCAGCAGTTTACCGGCGAGGGGGTCTAATACGCAGTATTTT.

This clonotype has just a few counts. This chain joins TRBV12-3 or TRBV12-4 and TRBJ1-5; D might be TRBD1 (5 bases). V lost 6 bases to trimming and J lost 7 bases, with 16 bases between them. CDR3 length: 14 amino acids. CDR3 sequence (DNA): TGTGCCAGCAGACCCGCAGGGATGGGGCAGCCCCAGCATTTT. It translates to CASRPAGMGQPQHF.

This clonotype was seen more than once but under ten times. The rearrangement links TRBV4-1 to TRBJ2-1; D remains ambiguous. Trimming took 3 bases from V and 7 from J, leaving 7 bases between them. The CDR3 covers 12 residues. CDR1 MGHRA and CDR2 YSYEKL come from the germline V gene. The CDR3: CASSQGFNEQFF. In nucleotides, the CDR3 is TGCGCCAGCAGCCAGGGATTTAATGAGCAGTTCTTC.

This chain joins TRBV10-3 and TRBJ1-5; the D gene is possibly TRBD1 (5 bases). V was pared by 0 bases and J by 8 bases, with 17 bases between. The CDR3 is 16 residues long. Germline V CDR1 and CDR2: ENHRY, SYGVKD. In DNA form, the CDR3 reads TGTGCCATCAGTGAGTCGGTTTTAAGGGACGGGGAGCCCCAGCATTTT. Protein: CAISESVLRDGEPQHF.

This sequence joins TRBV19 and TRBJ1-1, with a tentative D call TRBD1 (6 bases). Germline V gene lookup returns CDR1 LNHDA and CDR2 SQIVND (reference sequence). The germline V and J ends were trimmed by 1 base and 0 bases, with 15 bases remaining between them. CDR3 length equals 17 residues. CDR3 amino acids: CASSIVFRQEMNTEAFF. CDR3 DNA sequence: TGTGCCAGTAGTATAGTGTTCCGACAGGAGATGAACACTGAAGCTTTCTTT.

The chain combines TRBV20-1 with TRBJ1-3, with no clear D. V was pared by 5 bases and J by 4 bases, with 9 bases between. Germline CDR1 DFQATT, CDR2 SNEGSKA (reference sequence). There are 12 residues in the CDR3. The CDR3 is CSAVMGGNTIYF. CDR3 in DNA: TGCAGTGCTGTTATGGGCGGAAACACCATATATTTT.

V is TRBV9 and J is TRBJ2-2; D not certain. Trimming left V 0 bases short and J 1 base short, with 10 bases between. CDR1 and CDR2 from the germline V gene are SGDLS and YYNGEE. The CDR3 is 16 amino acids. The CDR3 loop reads CASSVDGRLNTGELFF. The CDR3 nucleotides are TGTGCCAGCAGCGTAGATGGCAGATTGAACACCGGGGAGCTGTTTTTT.

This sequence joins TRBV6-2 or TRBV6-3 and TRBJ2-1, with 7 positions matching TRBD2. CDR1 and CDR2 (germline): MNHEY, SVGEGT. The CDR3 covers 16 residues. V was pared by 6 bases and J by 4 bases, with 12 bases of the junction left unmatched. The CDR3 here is CASSSTSKTHYNEQFF. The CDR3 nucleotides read TGTGCCAGCAGCTCGACTAGCAAAACCCATTACAATGAGCAGTTCTTC.

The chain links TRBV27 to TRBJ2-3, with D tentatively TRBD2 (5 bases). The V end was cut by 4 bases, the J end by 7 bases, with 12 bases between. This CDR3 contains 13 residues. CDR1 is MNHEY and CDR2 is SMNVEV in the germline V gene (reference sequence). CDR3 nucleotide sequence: TGTGCCAGCAGTTCCCGGGAAAGGAATACGCAGTATTTT. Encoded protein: CASSSRERNTQYF.

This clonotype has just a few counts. The CDR3 protein is CATSSQGKQFF. CDR3 coding DNA: TGTGCCACCAGCAGTCAGGGAAAGCAGTTCTTC. This chain links TRBV15 with TRBJ2-1; perhaps TRBD1 as D (5 bases). V lost 3 bases to trimming and J lost 11 bases, with 8 bases between them. The V gene's germline CDR1 is LNHNV and CDR2 YYDKDF (reference sequence). There are 11 residues in the CDR3.

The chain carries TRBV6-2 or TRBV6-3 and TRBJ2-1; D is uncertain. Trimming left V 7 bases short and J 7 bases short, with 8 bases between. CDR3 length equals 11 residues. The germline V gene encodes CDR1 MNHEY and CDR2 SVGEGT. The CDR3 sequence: CASMIWNEQFF. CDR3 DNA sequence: TGTGCCAGCATGATATGGAATGAGCAGTTCTTC.

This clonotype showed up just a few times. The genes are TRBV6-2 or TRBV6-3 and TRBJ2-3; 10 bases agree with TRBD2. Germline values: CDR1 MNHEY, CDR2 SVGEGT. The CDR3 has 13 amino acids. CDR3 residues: CAVSGRATDTQYF. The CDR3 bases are TGTGCAGTAAGCGGGAGGGCCACAGATACGCAGTATTTT.

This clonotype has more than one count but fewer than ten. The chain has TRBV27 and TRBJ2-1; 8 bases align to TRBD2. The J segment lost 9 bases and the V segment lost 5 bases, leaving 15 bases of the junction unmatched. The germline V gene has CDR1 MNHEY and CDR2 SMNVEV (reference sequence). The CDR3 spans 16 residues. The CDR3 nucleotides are TGTGCCAGCAGTACTCACGCGGGACTAGTGTCATCTGAGCAGTTCTTC. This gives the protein CASSTHAGLVSSEQFF.

The CDR3, as DNA: TGTGCCAGCAAAGGACTAGCGGGAACCCAAGAGACCCAGTACTTC. Translating gives CASKGLAGTQETQYF. The chain uses TRBV6-2 or TRBV6-3 and TRBJ2-5; TRBD2 aligns across 12 bases. The CDR3 is 15 residues long. CDR1 and CDR2 from the germline V gene are MNHEY and SVGEGT. With 7 bases clipped from V and 1 base from J, the junction kept 4 bases outside the gene matches.

As DNA, the CDR3 is TGTGCCAGCAGCGGGGCCACCGGATACGAGCAGTACTTC. As protein: CASSGATGYEQYF. This sequence joins TRBV6-2 or TRBV6-3 and TRBJ2-7, with D perhaps being TRBD1 or TRBD2 (5 bases each). V dropped 6 bases and J dropped 4 bases, with 13 bases sitting between them. Germline V CDR1 and CDR2: MNHEY, SVGEGT. This CDR3 is built from 13 residues.